This TCR beta chain derives from a study of control samples from healthy donors and cancer patients. The V and J ends lost 4 bases and 4 bases, in that order; junction bases with no gene match: 5. CDR1 is SGHTA and CDR2 is FQGNSA in the germline V gene. This CDR3 comprises 14 residues. TCRdb's copy holds only in-frame clones and misses some; the assay was immunoSEQ multiplex PCR. The sample holds over 80,000 clones; about 80% are singletons and the top ten take over 9.5%. The specimen sequenced was blood. The receptor was derived from a woman aged 30 to 39 in good health. The chain couples TRBV7-2 to TRBJ2-3; 7 nucleotides agree with TRBD1. This chain's CDR3 is CASSSEGAADTQYF. DNA for the CDR3: TGTGCCAGCAGCTCAGAGGGGGCTGCAGATACGCAGTATTTT.